Listed here are 10 T cell receptor beta chains from one sample, sequenced in a study of tumor-infiltrating lymphocytes in oesophageal squamous cell carcinoma. TCRdb re-derived calls from the PCR reads in MiXCR, one entry per CDR3 protein. The table shows 8,000 to 13,000 distinct CDR3 sequences, with roughly 60% occurring only once. The sequenced sample consisted of esophageal tumor tissue. Source of these receptors: a female donor with esophageal squamous cell carcinoma.

CDR3 sequence reads: CASSSAGQGSYEQFF. CDR3 bases: TGTGCCAGCAGTTCCGCCGGACAGGGGAGCTACGAGCAGTTCTTC. The gene calls are TRBV27 and TRBJ2-5; 9 nucleotides align to TRBD1. The tail of the sequence fits TRBJ2-1 better, so the J call may be wrong. Germline CDR1 MNHEY, CDR2 SMNVEV (reference sequence). CDR3 length: 15 amino acids.

J is TRBJ2-7 and V is TRBV7-8, with D perhaps matching TRBD1 (5 bases). The J call may be wrong; the DNA end is better matched by TRBJ1-2. Per the germline V gene, CDR1 is SGHVS and CDR2 is FQNEAQ. This CDR3 spans 12 amino acids. The CDR3 bases are TGTGCCAGCAGCCCCTGGGGGAAGGGCTACACCTTC. Its translation: CASSPWGKGYTF.

The genes are TRBV7-3 and TRBJ2-3; a possible D gene is TRBD1 (5 bases). The germline V and J ends were trimmed by 6 bases and 0 bases, with 13 bases remaining between them. From germline, CDR1 is SGHTA and CDR2 FQGTGA. This CDR3 is built from 15 residues. The CDR3 is CASSVRASSTDTQYF. CDR3 coding DNA: TGTGCCAGCAGTGTCAGGGCTTCTAGCACAGATACGCAGTATTTT.

The chain combines TRBV7-6 with TRBJ2-1, with 7 bases identical to TRBD2. Matching the DNA end better, TRBJ2-5 makes the J call doubtful. This CDR3 contains 13 residues. CDR1 and CDR2 (germline): SGHVS, FNYEAQ. CDR3 sequence: CASSSGGGETQYF. CDR3 coding DNA: TGTGCCAGCAGTAGTGGGGGGGGAGAGACCCAGTACTTC.

On this clonotype itself: The junction shows a germline mismatch at one end, possibly a read error. The chain couples TRBV11-2 to TRBJ2-3; weak D call: TRBD2 (5 bases). Germline V gives CDR1 SGHAT, CDR2 FQNNGV. CDR3 size: 13 residues. CDR3 region: CASSSGIHNELFF. CDR3 nucleotide sequence: TGTGCCAGCAGCTCCGGGATCCACAATGAGCTGTTCTTC.

This clonotype was seen a handful of times. The rearrangement links TRBV6-1 to TRBJ2-6; D gene unclear. The length of the CDR3 is 15 residues. Germline CDR1 reads MNHNS; CDR2 reads SASEGT. V was trimmed by 5 bases and J by 0 bases, leaving 8 bases between them. The CDR3 reads CASSPLLSGANVLTF. CDR3 in DNA: TGTGCCAGCAGTCCTCTACTCTCTGGGGCCAACGTCCTGACTTTC.

In DNA, the CDR3 is TGTGCCAGCAGCTTAGATGGTGGATCCTACAATGAGCAGTTCTTC. This codes for CASSLDGGSYNEQFF. The J gene is TRBJ2-1, the V gene TRBV11-3; D ambiguous. The CDR3 has 15 amino acids. V shed 0 bases and J shed 1 base, with 7 bases lying between them. The germline gives CDR1 SGHNT, CDR2 YENEEA.

The chain carries TRBV24-1 and TRBJ2-1; no clear D. The end of the DNA is better explained by TRBJ2-7, so the J call may be wrong. Germline-derived CDR1 and CDR2 are KGHDR and SFDVKD. The CDR3 totals 15 residues. The CDR3 here is CATSDPKAQLYEQYF. CDR3 coding DNA: TGTGCCACCAGTGATCCTAAAGCCCAACTCTACGAGCAGTACTTC.

The chain recombines TRBV11-3 with TRBJ1-5; D is perhaps TRBD1 (5 bases). Germline loops: CDR1 SGHNT, CDR2 YENEEA. V was trimmed by 3 bases and J by 1 base, leaving 13 bases between them. This CDR3 has 16 residues. The CDR3: CASSFHDRRSNQPQHF. Here the CDR3 DNA reads TGTGCCAGCAGCTTCCACGACAGACGAAGCAATCAGCCCCAGCATTTT.

The V gene is TRBV6-5, the J gene TRBJ1-1; TRBD1 matches 7 bases. The CDR3 totals 13 residues. CDR1 is MNHEY and CDR2 is SVGAGI in the germline V gene. V was clipped by 7 bases and J by 8 bases; unmatched bases: 10. This CDR3 is CASNTYRGAEAFF. DNA for the CDR3: TGTGCCAGCAACACTTACAGGGGCGCCGAAGCTTTCTTT.